The present TCR beta chain was sequenced within a study of blood T cell repertoires in COVID-19. Study as a whole: Samples of COVID-19 (acute and convalescent) were obtained from the United States, Italy and Spain. The analysed material was cDNA or gDNA that came from T cells, B-cell-depleted T cells, or PBMCs.

Under the authors' procedure: The authors estimated nucleated cell counts from reference gene primer amplification. Assay: immunoSEQ multiplex PCR; the TCRdb copy retains only in-frame clones and omits some. The D gene and trimming were derived from the DNA, and the V and J assignments and clone size from that table. The sample records a few hundred thousand clones, nearly 90% being singletons. This CDR3 region has 15 residues. Germline trimming cut 5 bases from V and 0 bases from J; bases unmatched to any gene: 0. CDR1 is MNHEY and CDR2 is SVGEGT in the germline V gene. Participants' own reports of clinical history determined their cohort assignment.

This receptor was taken from a woman in her 30s who had recovered from COVID-19. V is TRBV6-2 or TRBV6-3 and J is TRBJ2-6, with TRBD2 identical over 8 bases. The sample comprised PBMCs or T cells enriched from blood (not recorded which). The CDR3 DNA reads TGTGCCAGCAGTCGGGGGGGCTCTGGGGCCAACGTCCTGACTTTC. Its translation is CASSRGGSGANVLTF.